This TCR beta chain was profiled in a study of blood T cells in healthy people across ages. Background on the study: About one barcoded beta molecule per two T cells was captured by template switching.

Through a sample-barcoded 5' primer and a J-beta primer mix, a second PCR was run for roughly 6 to 12 cycles. Each cDNA molecule, via a template-switch adaptor with 12 random nucleotides, was tagged. A single record per CDR3 protein comes from TCRdb applying MiXCR to the 5' RACE reads. Of hundreds of thousands of distinct CDR3 sequences listed, around two fifths are singletons. Every participating donor contributed about 10 milliliters of peripheral blood through a draw. Findings and limits, study-wide: The study could not conclusively compare naive and antigen-experienced cells, given its unsorted PBMCs.

This clonotype was found a few times. Its target is not known. This clonotype was sampled from a man aged 55 to 70 in good health. Sequencing was performed on blood.

The chain's CDR3 is CATGTQGIGELFF. The CDR3 nucleotides read TGTGCCACCGGAACTCAGGGGATCGGGGAGCTGTTTTTT. This chain links TRBV24-1 with TRBJ2-2; D perhaps matches TRBD1 (6 bases). V lost 9 bases and J 7 bases, leaving 14 bases between the germline ends. The CDR3 spans 13 residues. Germline V gives CDR1 KGHDR, CDR2 SFDVKD.